The source of this T cell receptor (beta chain) is a study of blood T cell repertoires in COVID-19. Study at large: Material from acute and convalescent COVID-19 was sourced from the United States, Italy and Spain.

Recovered status applied to Cohort 3 donors who had two consecutive negative PCRs. It also applied to those with clearance or with symptom resolution. The germline V gene encodes CDR1 WSHSY and CDR2 SAAADI. The CDR3 is made up of 16 amino acids. V lost 4 bases and J lost 3; bases outside the gene matches: 3. Generated by immunoSEQ multiplex PCR, the TCRdb table keeps only in-frame clones and is missing some. The sample includes about 300,000 clones, 86% of them seen just once. Material: PBMCs or T cells enriched from blood (not recorded which). This sequence joins TRBV10-2 and TRBJ2-2, with TRBD2 matching 12 bases. This sequence was found in a woman under 30 who had recovered from COVID-19. In DNA, the CDR3 is TGCGCCAGCAGTGGACTAGCGGGAGTCGACACCGGGGAGCTGTTTTTT. This gives the protein CASSGLAGVDTGELFF.